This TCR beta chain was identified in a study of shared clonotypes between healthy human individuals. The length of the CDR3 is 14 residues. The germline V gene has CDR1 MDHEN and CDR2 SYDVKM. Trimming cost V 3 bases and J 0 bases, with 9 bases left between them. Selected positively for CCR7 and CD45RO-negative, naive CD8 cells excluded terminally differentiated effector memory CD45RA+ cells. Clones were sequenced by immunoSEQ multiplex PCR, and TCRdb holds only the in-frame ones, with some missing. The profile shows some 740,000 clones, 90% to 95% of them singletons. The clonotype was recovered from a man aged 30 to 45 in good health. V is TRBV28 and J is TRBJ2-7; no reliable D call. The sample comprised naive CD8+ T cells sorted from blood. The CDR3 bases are TGTGCCAGCAGTTTCGTTTCCCCCTCCTACGAGCAGTACTTC. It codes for CASSFVSPSYEQYF.